This T cell receptor (beta chain) was found in a study of blood T cell repertoires in COVID-19. The wider study: Samples of COVID-19 (acute and convalescent) were obtained from the United States, Italy and Spain. Nucleic acid was either cDNA or gDNA, and it came from T cells, B-cell-depleted T cells, or PBMCs.

Original analysis: Amplifying reference gene primers gave estimates of nucleated cell counts. Method: immunoSEQ multiplex PCR; TCRdb's copy keeps in-frame clones and lacks some. V and J calls and clone size are those listed in that table; D and trimming were worked out from the DNA. The profile shows 300,000 to 400,000 clones, 65% to 85% of them singletons. Germline V gene sequence: CDR1 SGDLS, CDR2 YYNGEE. The CDR3 is 15 residues long. The V end was cut by 4 bases, the J end by 1 base, with 15 bases between. This sequence originates from a man aged 25-45 years with active or convalescent COVID-19. This chain links TRBV9 with TRBJ2-7; D may be TRBD2 (6 bases). The sequencing sample was made of peripheral blood. The CDR3 bases are TGTGCCAGCAGCCCCACGGGGGAGCCTTCCTACGAGCAGTACTTC. As protein: CASSPTGEPSYEQYF.